This is a list of T cell receptor beta chains from one sample in a study of long-term antiretroviral therapy in people with HIV. TCRdb's table, derived via immunoSEQ multiplex PCR, lists solely in-frame clones and lacks some. The sample lists 25,000 to 30,000 clones, 91% occurring once. Sequencing was performed on unsorted PBMCs, taken 3.1 years after starting antiretroviral therapy. The receptor set was obtained from a man aged 18 to 35 with HIV. CDR3s leave out the opening cysteine and the closing phenylalanine or tryptophan.

CDR3 protein	V gene	J gene
ASSPRQGAWEQY	TRBV9	TRBJ2-7
ASSTLAGGPYNEQF	TRBV7-3	TRBJ2-1
ASKRLAYSYNEQF	TRBV6-5	TRBJ2-1
ATSRDVSGESGYT	TRBV15	TRBJ1-2
ASSVGASGSYEQY	TRBV9	TRBJ2-7
ASSQEMETSHEQY	TRBV4-2	TRBJ2-7
ASSEPGLAGGEETQY	TRBV7-3	TRBJ2-5
ASSTLGGDEQY	TRBV13	TRBJ2-7
ASSFDRGTEAF	TRBV7-9	TRBJ1-1
ASSNVGQPNQPQH	TRBV19	TRBJ1-5
ASSLGRGGNEQY	TRBV5-6	TRBJ2-7
ASSLWRAEAF	TRBV13	TRBJ1-1
ASSPFGGGGTEAF	TRBV19	TRBJ1-1
ASSQEPGSGTLYEQY	TRBV4-2	TRBJ2-7
ASSPISGREQY	TRBV13	TRBJ2-7
ASSFRRGEKLF	TRBV7-9	TRBJ1-4
ASSSPKADTQY	TRBV5-4	TRBJ2-3
ASIGGVDEQY	TRBV2	TRBJ2-7
ASSPTVGRPYGYT	TRBV7-9	TRBJ1-2
ASSWGQGASSPLH	TRBV11-2	TRBJ1-6
ASSLDLAGERTDTQY	TRBV7-6	TRBJ2-3
ASRDRGSFANTGELF	TRBV11-2	TRBJ2-2
ASSIALNTEAF	TRBV19	TRBJ1-1
ASSNGGEGGQPQH	TRBV7-8	TRBJ1-5
ASRLKQGRNGYT	TRBV19	TRBJ1-2
ASSHQTYEQY	TRBV14	TRBJ2-7
ASSLARTGLAEKNEQF	TRBV11-2	TRBJ2-1
AWSVLAGVNEQF	TRBV30	TRBJ2-1
AWGQGVSSATEAF	TRBV30	TRBJ1-1
ATSRRPGLRYNEQF	TRBV15	TRBJ2-1
ASGGLGTEAF	TRBV27	TRBJ1-1
SVERWAPDYGYT	TRBV29-1	TRBJ1-2
ASSLDGGHPYEQY	TRBV5-1	TRBJ2-7
ASSPDNQETQY	TRBV18	TRBJ2-5
ASSDGGVGAGELF	TRBV6-1	TRBJ2-2
ASSEAGGAKNIQY	TRBV6-1	TRBJ2-4
ASSFTSGRYTQY	TRBV7-9	TRBJ2-3
ASSLSRAPNTEAF	TRBV7-3	TRBJ1-1
ASSLAGELF	TRBV7-9	TRBJ2-2